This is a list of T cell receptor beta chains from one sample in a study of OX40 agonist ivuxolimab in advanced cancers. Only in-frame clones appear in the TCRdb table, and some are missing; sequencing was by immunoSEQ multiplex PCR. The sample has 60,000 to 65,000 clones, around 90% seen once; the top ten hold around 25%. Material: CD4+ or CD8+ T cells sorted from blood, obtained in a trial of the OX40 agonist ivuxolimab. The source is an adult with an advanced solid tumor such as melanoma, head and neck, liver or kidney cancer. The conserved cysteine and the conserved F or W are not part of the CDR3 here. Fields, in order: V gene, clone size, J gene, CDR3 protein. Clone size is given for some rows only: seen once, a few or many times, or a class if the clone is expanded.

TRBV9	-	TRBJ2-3	ASSSWSTDTQY
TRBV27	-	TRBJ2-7	ASTGGNEQY
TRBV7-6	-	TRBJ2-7	ASSLAPGGGGSYEQY
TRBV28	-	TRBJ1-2	ASSHPGQPAWGYT
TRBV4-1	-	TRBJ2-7	ASSRIGQGTYEQY
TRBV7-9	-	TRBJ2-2	ASSLGHTGELF
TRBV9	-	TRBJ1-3	ASNPGGSVNTIY
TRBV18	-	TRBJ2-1	ASSPTTPYEQF
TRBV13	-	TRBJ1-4	ASSLDGDGEKLF
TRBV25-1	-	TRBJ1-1	ASSGGWGTEAF
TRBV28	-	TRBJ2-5	ASSLILSGVQETQY
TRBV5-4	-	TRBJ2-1	ASSFLGSGGYNEQF
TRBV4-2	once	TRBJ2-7	ASSPGQGDYEQY
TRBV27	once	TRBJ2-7	ASSPRQEWGEQY
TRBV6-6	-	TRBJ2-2	ATVLGHGTGELF
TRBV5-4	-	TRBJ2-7	ASSLGGQLGYEQY
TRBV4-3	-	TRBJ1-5	ASKPARDSNQPQH
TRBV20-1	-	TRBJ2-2	SALISGELF
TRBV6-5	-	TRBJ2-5	ASSYGAGEETQY
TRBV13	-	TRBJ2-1	ASSLEAGAYNEQF
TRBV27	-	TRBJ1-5	ASSFKGQQPQH
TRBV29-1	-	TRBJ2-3	SVHYSPDTQY
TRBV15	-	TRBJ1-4	ATSRTPSGSTNEKLF
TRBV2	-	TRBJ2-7	ASKESHLPQMDGIEQY
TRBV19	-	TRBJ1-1	ASSGTANTEAF
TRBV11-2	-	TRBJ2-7	ASSLVQDYEQY
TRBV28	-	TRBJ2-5	ASSLDRGRSKETQY
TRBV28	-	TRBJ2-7	ASSLQGAYEQY
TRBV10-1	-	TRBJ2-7	ASSEGTGELYEQY
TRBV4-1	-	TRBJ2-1	ASSQVQGGTSGTEQF
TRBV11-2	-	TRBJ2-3	ASSSFGGGTDTQY
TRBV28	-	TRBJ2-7	ASSYSDRDSYEQY
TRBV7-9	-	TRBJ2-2	ASSLAFGGELF
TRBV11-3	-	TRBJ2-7	ASSTTGQVHEQY
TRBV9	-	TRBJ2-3	ASSVVSGSTDTQY
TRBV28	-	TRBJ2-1	ASSPGLASEQF
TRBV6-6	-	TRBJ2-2	ASNKVGGANTGELF
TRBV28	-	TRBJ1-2	ASSLALGYT
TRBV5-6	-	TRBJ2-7	ASSLRTGGHEQY
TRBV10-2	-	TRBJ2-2	ASSEGTRPGELF
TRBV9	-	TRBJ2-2	ASSLTSGRTNTGELF
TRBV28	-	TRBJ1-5	ASSLGLGNQPQH
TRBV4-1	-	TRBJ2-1	ASSQAGGLGNEQF
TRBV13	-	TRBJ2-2	ASSLTTTGELF
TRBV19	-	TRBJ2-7	ASSSGTGGYEQY
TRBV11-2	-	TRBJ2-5	ASSLGQAQETQY
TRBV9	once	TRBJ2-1	ASRGLAGAGEQF
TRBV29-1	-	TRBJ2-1	SVGDNEQF
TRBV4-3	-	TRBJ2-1	ASSQAPPPSGRLNEQF
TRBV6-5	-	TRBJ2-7	ASRDSLAGTHEQY
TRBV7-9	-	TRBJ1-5	ASSHGTEINQPQH
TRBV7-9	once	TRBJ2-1	ASTITGGEQF
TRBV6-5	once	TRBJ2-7	ASSPGQGGYEQY
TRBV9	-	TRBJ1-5	ASSNSNRSGGNQPQH
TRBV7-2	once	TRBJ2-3	ASSSGLLTDTQY